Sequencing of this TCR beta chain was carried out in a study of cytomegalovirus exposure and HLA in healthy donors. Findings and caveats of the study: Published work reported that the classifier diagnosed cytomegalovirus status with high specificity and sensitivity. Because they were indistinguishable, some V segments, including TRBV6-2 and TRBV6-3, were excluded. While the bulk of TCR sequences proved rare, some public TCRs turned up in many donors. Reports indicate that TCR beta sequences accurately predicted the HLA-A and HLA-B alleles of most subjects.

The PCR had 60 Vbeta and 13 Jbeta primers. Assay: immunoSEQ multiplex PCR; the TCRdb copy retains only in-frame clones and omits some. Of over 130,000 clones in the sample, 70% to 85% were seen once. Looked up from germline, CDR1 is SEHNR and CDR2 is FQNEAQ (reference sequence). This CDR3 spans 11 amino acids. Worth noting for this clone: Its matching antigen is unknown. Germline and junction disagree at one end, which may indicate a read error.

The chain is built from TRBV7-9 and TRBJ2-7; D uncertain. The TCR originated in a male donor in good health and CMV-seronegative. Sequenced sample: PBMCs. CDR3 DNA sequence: TGTTCCAGCAGCCTTACCTACGAGCAGTACTTC. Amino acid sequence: CSSSLTYEQYF.